This passage covers 2 T cell receptor beta chains from one sample sequenced in a study of low-dose radiotherapy and immunotherapy resistance in tumors. TRAV- and TRBV-specific primers, spanning alpha and beta chains, primed first-strand cDNA. Amplification, which lasted 20 to 25 PCR cycles, used a constant-region primer and V-primer adapter to amplify TCRs. TCRdb called the reads again in MiXCR, with one record for every CDR3 protein. The sample has more than 12,000 distinct CDR3 sequences; approximately 50% are singletons. All receptors come from a human donor with advanced metastatic prostate, ovarian, gallbladder or colorectal cancer (not recorded which). This table probably holds off-target reads from a library built for another chain.

This rearrangement joins TRBV12-5 to TRBJ2-1, with D maybe TRBD1 (5 bases). Trimming took off 4 bases at V and 4 bases at J, with 8 bases between the two ends. The CDR3 has 13 residues. Germline CDR1 and CDR2: LGHNT and FRNRAP. CDR3 sequence reads: CASGSDTYNEQFF. As DNA, the CDR3 is TGTGCTAGTGGTTCGGACACATACAATGAGCAGTTCTTC.

This clonotype was observed a few times. The gene calls are TRBV23-1 and TRBJ2-1; TRBD1 matches at 8 bases. TRBV23-1 is given ORF status, its function remaining uncertain. This CDR3 spans 16 amino acids. Trimming cost V 6 bases and J 8 bases; bases outside gene matches: 15. DNA of the CDR3: TGCGCCAGCAGCCAACGAAGCAGGGGGCATCACCATGAGCAGTTCTTC. This translates into CASSQRSRGHHHEQFF.